Listed below are T cell receptor beta chains from one sample, sequenced in a study of blood T cell repertoires in COVID-19. Measured with immunoSEQ multiplex PCR; TCRdb has only the in-frame clones, and not every one. The data show 60,000 to 85,000 clones, about four fifths seen once. The sample taken for sequencing was peripheral blood. The receptor set was obtained from a woman aged 55 to 70 with acute or convalescent COVID-19. CDR3s include the opening cysteine and the closing phenylalanine or tryptophan. A D gene is named only where the DNA matches it firmly. A row's size may be missing; if present it is once, few, many or a size class.

j_call | clone_size | d_call | v_call | cdr3_aa | cdr3_nt
TRBJ2-5 | many | - | TRBV12-3/TRBV12-4 | CASLKTGRVGQYF | TGTGCCAGCCTGAAAACAGGGAGAGTTGGCCAGTACTTC
TRBJ1-2 | medium-sized | - | TRBV30 | CAWSPDRLHGYTF | TGTGCCTGGAGTCCCGACAGGCTTCATGGCTACACCTTC
TRBJ1-3 | - | TRBD1 | TRBV7-8 | CASSPQTGSSGNTIYF | TGTGCCAGCAGCCCTCAGACAGGGAGCTCTGGAAACACCATATATTTT
TRBJ1-1 | - | TRBD1 | TRBV7-3 | CASSLPMMRTGENTEAFF | TGTGCCAGCAGCTTACCGATGATGAGGACAGGGGAGAACACTGAAGCTTTCTTT
TRBJ2-2 | few | TRBD1 | TRBV7-9 | CASSRDRATGELFF | TGTGCCAGCAGCAGGGACAGGGCCACCGGGGAGCTGTTTTTT
TRBJ1-1 | - | - | TRBV5-6 | CASSLSSTEAFF | TGTGCCAGCAGCCTTAGCTCCACTGAAGCTTTCTTT
TRBJ2-3 | - | TRBD2 | TRBV9 | CASSVVLAGGTDTQYF | TGTGCCAGCAGCGTGGTACTAGCGGGGGGAACAGATACGCAGTATTTT
TRBJ2-1 | - | - | TRBV5-4 | CASSPGSSYNEQFF | TGTGCCAGCAGCCCTGGGAGCTCCTACAATGAGCAGTTCTTC
TRBJ2-7 | - | TRBD1 | TRBV27 | CASSSRTGGLIEQYF | TGTGCCAGCAGTTCACGGACAGGGGGACTTATCGAGCAGTACTTC
TRBJ2-1 | - | - | TRBV24-1 | CATSDLTRLGNEQFF | TGTGCCACCAGTGATCTTACGAGGTTGGGCAATGAGCAGTTCTTC
TRBJ2-5 | - | TRBD1 | TRBV24-1 | CATSDLPGTGKETQYF | TGTGCCACCAGTGATCTGCCGGGGACAGGGAAAGAGACCCAGTACTTC
TRBJ1-2 | - | TRBD1 | TRBV5-4 | CASSLPGGDYGYTF | TGTGCCAGCAGCTTGCCAGGGGGCGACTATGGCTACACCTTC
TRBJ2-3 | - | - | TRBV3-1/TRBV3-2 | CASSQDENRETDTQYF | TGTGCCAGCAGCCAAGATGAGAACAGGGAGACAGATACGCAGTATTTT
TRBJ2-7 | - | - | TRBV24-1 | CATSDDRFYEQYF | TGTGCCACCAGTGATGACAGATTCTACGAGCAGTACTTC
TRBJ2-3 | - | TRBD1 | TRBV2 | CASSIQSHRDRIFASTDTQYF | TGTGCCAGCAGCATACAATCCCACCGGGACAGAATATTCGCTAGCACAGATACGCAGTATTTT
TRBJ2-1 | once | TRBD2 | TRBV5-1 | CASSPTSGSYNEQFF | TGCGCCAGCAGCCCCACTAGCGGGTCCTACAATGAGCAGTTCTTC
TRBJ1-1 | few | TRBD1 | TRBV7-6 | CASSEPGTGSAFF | TGTGCCAGCAGCGAACCAGGGACAGGGTCCGCTTTCTTT
TRBJ1-2 | - | - | TRBV6-5 | CASSLTANYGYTF | TGTGCCAGCAGCTTGACAGCTAACTATGGCTACACCTTC
TRBJ1-1 | - | - | TRBV19 | CASSIRGTEAFF | TGTGCCAGTAGTATAAGGGGTACTGAAGCTTTCTTT
TRBJ1-4 | - | - | TRBV10-3 | CAIRNTRRGSNEKLFF | TGTGCCATCAGAAATACCCGGCGGGGAAGTAATGAAAAACTGTTTTTT
TRBJ2-7 | - | - | TRBV3-1/TRBV3-2 | CASSQVQGPYEQYF | TGTGCCAGCAGCCAAGTACAGGGCCCCTACGAGCAGTACTTC
TRBJ2-1 | - | TRBD2 | TRBV7-2 | CASSLVGGSSYNEQFF | TGTGCCAGCAGTCTAGTCGGGGGGAGCTCCTACAATGAGCAGTTCTTC
TRBJ2-1 | - | TRBD2 | TRBV7-2 | CASSLASGGKYNEQFF | TGTGCCAGCAGCTTAGCCAGCGGGGGGAAATACAATGAGCAGTTCTTC
TRBJ1-1 | - | - | TRBV5-1 | CASSLRQSAEAFF | TGCGCCAGCAGCCTCCGACAGTCAGCTGAAGCTTTCTTT
TRBJ2-7 | - | TRBD2 | TRBV5-1 | CASSVGLAGSDEQYF | TGCGCCAGCAGCGTGGGACTAGCGGGGTCTGACGAGCAGTACTTC
TRBJ2-5 | - | TRBD1 | TRBV5-4 | CASSPKGGQQETQYF | TGTGCCAGCAGCCCGAAAGGGGGACAGCAAGAGACCCAGTACTTC
TRBJ2-3 | many | - | TRBV7-8 | CASSLVVGSSTDTQYF | TGTGCCAGCAGCTTAGTAGTCGGTTCTAGCACAGATACGCAGTATTTT
TRBJ1-2 | - | TRBD1 | TRBV5-1 | CASSLETGGISGYTF | TGCGCCAGCAGCTTGGAAACAGGGGGCATCTCTGGCTACACCTTC
TRBJ2-1 | once | TRBD1 | TRBV5-1 | CASREPGQESYNEQFF | TGCGCCAGCAGAGAACCGGGACAGGAGTCCTACAATGAGCAGTTCTTC
TRBJ2-3 | - | - | TRBV18 | CASSPPQRGTDTQYF | TGTGCCAGCTCACCACCGCAGCGGGGCACAGATACGCAGTATTTT
TRBJ1-6 | - | - | TRBV5-4 | CASSPGTTLNSPLHF | TGTGCCAGCAGCCCCGGGACAACTCTTAATTCACCCCTCCACTTT
TRBJ2-3 | - | - | TRBV5-1 | CASSIRLPTDTQYF | TGCGCCAGCTCAATCAGGCTACCCACAGATACGCAGTATTTT
TRBJ2-7 | - | TRBD1 | TRBV4-1 | CASSQFPRGQGWAYEQYF | TGCGCCAGCAGCCAATTCCCTCGAGGACAGGGCTGGGCCTACGAGCAGTACTTC
TRBJ2-6 | few | TRBD1 | TRBV10-2 | CASRGQGVSAGANVLTF | TGCGCCAGCAGGGGACAGGGTGTAAGCGCTGGGGCCAACGTCCTGACTTTC
TRBJ2-5 | - | - | TRBV11-2 | CASSRAEETQYF | TGTGCCAGCAGCCGAGCGGAAGAGACCCAGTACTTC
TRBJ2-1 | - | TRBD1 | TRBV2 | CASNNRGNDNEQFF | TGTGCCAGCAATAACAGGGGGAATGACAATGAGCAGTTCTTC
TRBJ1-2 | - | - | TRBV20-1 | CSARGGAGYTF | TGCAGTGCTAGGGGTGGAGCTGGCTACACCTTC